These 23 T cell receptor beta chains were all obtained from the same sample, sequenced in a study of shared T cell receptors in the human thymus. Libraries were prepared by immunoSEQ multiplex PCR; TCRdb keeps only in-frame clonotypes and omits some of them. The sample consists of under 700,000 clones, around three quarters of them appearing once. The same sample was also studied in work on human thymus T cells.

Sequencing was done on a sample of thymocytes. These receptors all come from a boy less than two years old with a congenital heart defect.

The chain uses TRBV19 and TRBJ1-2, with TRBD1 matching 7 bases. CDR3 length: 16 residues. V shed 3 bases, J shed 5 bases, and the junction held 12 bases outside the gene matches. CDR1 and CDR2 from the germline V gene are LNHDA and SQIVND (reference sequence). CDR3 residues: CASSMGYRGRLYGYTF. The DNA for the CDR3 is TGTGCCAGTAGTATGGGGTACAGGGGTAGGCTTTATGGCTACACCTTC.

The rearrangement links TRBV2 to TRBJ2-7; 7 bases match TRBD1. The CDR3 covers 15 residues. CDR1 is SNHLY, CDR2 FYNNEI, per germline. The V gene end was trimmed by 3 bases and the J gene end by 0 bases; junction bases not matched to a gene: 5. The CDR3 DNA sequence: TGTGCCAGCAGTGAGGGGACAGTTGGCTCCTACGAGCAGTACTTC. This encodes CASSEGTVGSYEQYF.

The chain recombines TRBV10-1 with TRBJ2-2; 7 bases agree with TRBD2. Looked up from germline, CDR1 is WNHNN and CDR2 is SYGVQD (reference sequence). CDR3 length: 17 residues. J lost 1 base, V lost 4 bases, and 9 bases had no gene match. The CDR3 protein is CASSGPGERGNTGELFF. The CDR3 DNA reads TGCGCCAGCAGTGGCCCGGGGGAGCGGGGGAACACCGGGGAGCTGTTTTTT.

The chain is built from TRBV27 and TRBJ2-3; 7 bases fit TRBD2. Germline V CDR1 and CDR2: MNHEY, SMNVEV (reference sequence). The CDR3 has 17 amino acids. The V and J ends lost 0 bases and 1 base, in that order; junction bases with no gene match: 7. As DNA, the CDR3 is TGTGCCAGCAGTTTATCAACTCCTAGCGGACGCACAGATACGCAGTATTTT. Protein: CASSLSTPSGRTDTQYF.

This rearrangement joins TRBV14 to TRBJ2-7; D perhaps matches TRBD1 (5 bases). V was shortened by 0 bases and J by 0 bases, with 12 bases between the two germline ends. The CDR3 is 16 amino acids. CDR1 is SGHDN, CDR2 FVKESK, per germline. CDR3 nucleotide sequence: TGTGCCAGCAGCCAAGATTCGGACACTTGCTCCTACGAGCAGTACTTC. Residues: CASSQDSDTCSYEQYF.

As for this clone: A junction end diverges from the germline sequence, so it may reflect a read error. The identical CDR3 is also encoded by other nucleotide sequences in the sample. This rearrangement joins TRBV27 to TRBJ2-7, with 8 bases aligning to TRBD1. The CDR3 loop spans 15 amino acids. Germline CDR1 and CDR2: MNHEY and SMNVEV (reference sequence). Here the CDR3 DNA reads TGTGCCAGCAGTTCCTCCCCGGGACAGGATTACGAGCAGTACTTT. The encoded protein is CASSSSPGQDYEQYF.

The J gene is TRBJ2-1, the V gene TRBV20-1; perhaps TRBD2 as D (5 bases). This CDR3 has 11 amino acids. Between the trimmed V and J ends, which lost 1 base and 8 bases, there was a span of 6 bases. Germline assignment: CDR1 DFQATT and CDR2 SNEGSKA (reference sequence). CDR3 loop: CSARARDEQFF. CDR3 sequence (DNA): TGCAGTGCTAGAGCGAGGGATGAGCAGTTCTTC.

V gene TRBV7-9 combines with J gene TRBJ2-7; 9 bases line up with TRBD2. CDR1 is SEHNR and CDR2 is FQNEAQ in the germline V gene (reference sequence). V trimming: 1 base; J trimming: 0 bases; junction bases outside the gene matches: 7. There are 17 residues in the CDR3. CDR3 in DNA: TGTGCCAGCAGCTTAGTCCGGACTAGCGTACGCTCCTACGAGCAGTACTTC. Translating it yields CASSLVRTSVRSYEQYF.

This clone turned up a few times. V and J are TRBV4-3 and TRBJ2-5, with D possibly TRBD1 on 6 matching bases. Germline CDR1 reads LGHNA; CDR2 reads YSLEER. Trimming shortened V by 3 bases and J by 4 bases, and 15 bases separated the two germline ends. This CDR3 contains 15 residues. CDR3 protein: CASSHTPLGGETQYF. The CDR3 region has the DNA TGCGCCAGCAGCCACACGCCTCTAGGGGGAGAGACCCAGTACTTC.

The V call is TRBV19, the J call TRBJ2-2; tentatively, D is TRBD2 (6 bases). The V and J ends lost 6 bases and 0 bases respectively, with 11 bases between them. The CDR3 extends over 15 amino acids. The germline CDR1 and CDR2 sequences are LNHDA and SQIVND (reference sequence). CDR3 amino acids: CASRAPGANTGELFF. The CDR3 region has the DNA TGTGCCAGTAGGGCCCCGGGAGCGAACACCGGGGAGCTGTTTTTT.

The chain couples TRBV27 to TRBJ1-1, with D perhaps matching TRBD1 (6 bases). Germline assignment: CDR1 MNHEY and CDR2 SMNVEV (reference sequence). V dropped 5 bases and J dropped 1 base, with 17 bases sitting between them. The CDR3 has 16 residues. Here the CDR3 DNA reads TGTGCCAGCAGTCTCAACCGCCGGGACAAGAACACTGAAGCTTTCTTT. Protein: CASSLNRRDKNTEAFF.

This clone has just one count. The chain carries TRBV15 and TRBJ2-1; D may be TRBD1 (5 bases). From germline, CDR1 is LNHNV and CDR2 YYDKDF (reference sequence). The V and J ends lost 7 bases and 8 bases respectively, with 15 bases between them. The CDR3 is 13 residues long. In nucleotides, the CDR3 is TGTGCCACCACCAAAATATTAGGGGATGAGCAGTTCTTC. This codes for CATTKILGDEQFF.

V usage is TRBV6-1 and J usage is TRBJ1-1, with D unresolved. Germline lookup yields CDR1 MNHNS and CDR2 SASEGT. The CDR3 extends over 13 amino acids. Trimming took 8 bases from V and 3 from J, leaving 13 bases between them. Written as DNA, the CDR3 is TGTGCCAGCGGGAGACCCGGGGACACTGAAGCTTTCTTT. Translating gives CASGRPGDTEAFF.

The chain recombines TRBV6-4 with TRBJ1-2, with TRBD1 identical over 9 bases. V was pared by 0 bases and J by 6 bases, with 8 bases of the junction left unmatched. The germline gives CDR1 MRHNA, CDR2 SNTAGT. The CDR3 is 16 amino acids. The DNA for the CDR3 is TGTGCCAGCAGTGACTCGAGCGACAGGGGGTATGATGGCTACACCTTC. Translation gives CASSDSSDRGYDGYTF.

The chain joins TRBV28 to TRBJ1-5, with D uncertain. This CDR3 has 14 residues. Trimming removed 2 bases at V and 6 bases at J, with 11 bases between. CDR1 and CDR2 (germline): MDHEN, SYDVKM. CDR3 region: CASSLHSVSQPQHF. Here the CDR3 DNA reads TGTGCCAGCAGTTTACATAGTGTGAGTCAGCCCCAGCATTTT.

The V call is TRBV14, the J call TRBJ2-1; 10 bases fit TRBD1. Germline CDR1 and CDR2: SGHDN and FVKESK. The CDR3 consists of 11 residues. V was pared by 4 bases and J by 14 bases, with 2 bases of the junction left unmatched. Here the CDR3 reads CASSPGQGKFF. The CDR3 nucleotides are TGTGCCAGCAGCCCGGGACAGGGGAAGTTCTTC.

The chain recombines TRBV28 with TRBJ2-5, with 13 positions matching TRBD2. With 6 bases clipped from V and 4 bases from J, the junction kept 23 bases outside the gene matches. The CDR3 loop spans 21 amino acids. The germline CDR1 and CDR2 sequences are MDHEN and SYDVKM. The CDR3 DNA reads as TGTGCCAGCAGCTTCGTCGAACAACTAGCGGGAGGGCCGGTAGTACGAGAGACCCAGTACTTC. Protein product: CASSFVEQLAGGPVVRETQYF.

The chain links TRBV7-6 to TRBJ2-7; 11 bases are a match to TRBD2. CDR1 is SGHVS, CDR2 FNYEAQ, per germline. V lost 1 base to trimming and J lost 7 bases; unmatched junction nucleotides: 6. The CDR3 consists of 15 residues. In DNA form, the CDR3 reads TGTGCCAGCAGCTTAGTGGGTAGCGGGGGGGAAGAGCAGTACTTC. Protein: CASSLVGSGGEEQYF.

The rearrangement uses TRBV15 and TRBJ2-1; TRBD2 matches at 7 bases. Germline-derived CDR1 and CDR2 are LNHNV and YYDKDF (reference sequence). This CDR3 region has 16 residues. The V gene end was trimmed by 6 bases and the J gene end by 2 bases; junction bases not matched to a gene: 10. The CDR3 nucleotides read TGTGCCACCAGTAAAAAGGCGGGAGAAGCCTACAATGAGCAGTTCTTC. Its protein product is CATSKKAGEAYNEQFF.

The V and J genes are TRBV27 and TRBJ2-3; 9 bases are a match to TRBD1. The length of the CDR3 is 15 residues. The trim removed 2 bases at V and 2 bases at J, leaving 2 bases unmatched. Germline CDR1 MNHEY, CDR2 SMNVEV (reference sequence). CDR3 loop: CASSLGQGPTDTQYF. DNA for the CDR3: TGTGCCAGCAGTTTAGGACAGGGGCCCACAGATACGCAGTATTTT.

V usage is TRBV19 and J usage is TRBJ1-3; a weak D match, TRBD1 (6 bases). Germline V gene lookup returns CDR1 LNHDA and CDR2 SQIVND (reference sequence). The V and J ends lost 6 bases and 3 bases respectively, with 9 bases between them. The CDR3 length is 13 residues. The CDR3: CASSPGHGNTIYF. In DNA form, the CDR3 reads TGTGCCAGTAGCCCGGGACATGGAAACACCATATATTTT.

This chain connects TRBV6-1 to TRBJ1-4; D may be TRBD1 (5 bases). CDR1 and CDR2 (germline): MNHNS, SASEGT. The CDR3 length is 14 residues. The V end lost 2 bases, the J end lost 5 bases, and 9 bases lay between the germline ends. CDR3 in DNA: TGTGCCAGCAGTGAAACGGGGGTAAATGAAAAACTGTTTTTT. Residues: CASSETGVNEKLFF.

This sequence joins TRBV4-3 and TRBJ1-1, with D tentatively TRBD1 (5 bases). With 6 bases removed from V and 4 bases from J, the gap between germline ends came to 15 bases. The CDR3 runs 14 residues. Germline V CDR1 and CDR2: LGHNA, YSLEER. CDR3 DNA sequence: TGCGCCAGCAGTCAATGGGCGGGGCCCACTGAAGCTTTCTTT. The encoded protein is CASSQWAGPTEAFF.